The 17 T cell receptor beta chains below were found in one sample sequenced in a study of shared clonotypes between healthy human individuals. This table comes from immunoSEQ multiplex PCR, and its TCRdb copy is limited to in-frame clones, with some not included. The table has millions of clones, about 95% seen once. Terminally differentiated effector memory CD45RA+ cells were excluded by CCR7 positive selection of CD45RO-negative cells. The sample comprised naive CD8+ T cells sorted from blood. Receptor source: a man between 18 and 35 years old in good health.

The chain links TRBV19 to TRBJ2-1, with D unresolved. CDR1 is LNHDA, CDR2 SQIVND, per germline (reference sequence). V lost 1 base to trimming and J lost 4 bases, with 14 bases between them. There are 16 residues in the CDR3. The DNA for the CDR3 is TGTGCCAGTAGTATAGGGGCCCCGCTTCAATACAATGAGCAGTTCTTC. Protein sequence: CASSIGAPLQYNEQFF.

This clone was seen once. The rearrangement joins TRBV13 to TRBJ2-5, with 11 bases lining up with TRBD2. Germline lookup yields CDR1 PRHDT and CDR2 FYEKMQ (reference sequence). V lost 4 bases, J lost 2 bases, and 3 bases stayed unmatched. The CDR3 contains 15 residues. This CDR3 is CASSSGLAGQETQYF. In DNA form, the CDR3 reads TGTGCCAGCAGCTCCGGACTAGCGGGTCAAGAGACCCAGTACTTC.

The CDR3 loop reads CATGGGSTTRAIYF. The CDR3 coding sequence is TGTGCCACTGGAGGGGGATCCACGACAAGGGCCATATATTTT. This chain links TRBV9 with TRBJ1-3; a possible D gene is TRBD1 (6 bases). The length of the CDR3 is 14 residues. Germline V gene lookup returns CDR1 SGDLS and CDR2 YYNGEE. Deletions cut 9 bases from V and 11 bases from J, with 24 bases between.

The rearrangement links TRBV7-3 to TRBJ2-1; 8 positions match TRBD2. After removal of 0 bases from V and 4 bases from J, the junction contained 5 bases not matched to a gene. This CDR3 region has 16 residues. The germline gives CDR1 SGHTA, CDR2 FQGTGA. CDR3 DNA: TGTGCCAGCAGCTTAACCAGAGCGGGGGCGTACAATGAGCAGTTCTTC. It is translated as CASSLTRAGAYNEQFF.

The chain has TRBV4-1 and TRBJ1-5, with D unclear. CDR3 length: 16 residues. V dropped 0 bases and J dropped 2 bases, with 11 bases sitting between them. Germline CDR1 and CDR2: MGHRA and YSYEKL. CDR3 loop: CASSQEFGFRNQPQHF. The CDR3 DNA reads TGCGCCAGCAGCCAAGAGTTCGGGTTTCGCAATCAGCCCCAGCATTTT.

The chain recombines TRBV30 with TRBJ2-1; no definite D call. The CDR3 runs 15 residues. V gave up 0 bases and J gave up 5 bases, with 14 bases separating them. Germline CDR1 reads GTSNPN; CDR2 reads SVGIG (reference sequence). CDR3 bases: TGTGCCTGGAGTGTACATCCAGAAATCCACAATGAGCAGTTCTTC. Encoded protein: CAWSVHPEIHNEQFF.

About this clone: This sample also contains other DNA sequences that code for the same CDR3. The V call is TRBV6-5, the J call TRBJ2-7; possibly TRBD1 for D (6 bases). Germline assignment: CDR1 MNHEY and CDR2 SVGAGI. V was cut by 5 bases and J by 0 bases, with 8 bases left in between. This CDR3 spans 13 amino acids. CDR3 loop: CASSDRSSYEQYF. As DNA, the CDR3 is TGTGCCAGCAGTGACAGGAGCTCCTACGAGCAGTACTTC.

The chain combines TRBV19 with TRBJ2-1; 13 nucleotides line up with TRBD2. There are 15 residues in the CDR3. Looked up from germline, CDR1 is LNHDA and CDR2 is SQIVND (reference sequence). V shed 7 bases, J shed 7 bases, and the junction held 7 bases outside the gene matches. CDR3 in amino acids: CASTRTSGRVNEQFF. The CDR3 DNA reads as TGTGCCAGTACCCGAACTAGCGGGAGGGTTAATGAGCAGTTCTTC.

This clone was detected ten times or more. The chain recombines TRBV5-1 with TRBJ2-1, with 7 bases fitting TRBD2. The V gene's germline CDR1 is SGHRS and CDR2 YFSETQ. V was clipped by 0 bases and J by 13 bases; unmatched bases: 7. The CDR3 loop spans 13 amino acids. The CDR3 reads CASSLEAGTDQFF. The CDR3 region has the DNA TGCGCCAGCAGCTTGGAAGCGGGAACTGATCAGTTCTTC.

CDR3: CASSDDSSYGYTF. The CDR3 region has the DNA TGTGCCAGCAGCGATGACAGTAGCTATGGCTACACCTTC. This chain connects TRBV7-9 to TRBJ1-2, with TRBD1 as a possible D gene (5 bases). Germline assignment: CDR1 SEHNR and CDR2 FQNEAQ (reference sequence). The CDR3 length is 13 residues. Trimming removed 5 bases from V and 4 bases from J, with 11 bases in between.

The J gene is TRBJ2-5, the V gene TRBV30, with 7 bases fitting TRBD2. V lost 5 bases, J lost 1 base, and 4 bases stayed unmatched. The CDR3 is 13 amino acids. CDR1 and CDR2 (germline): GTSNPN, SVGIG (reference sequence). For the CDR3, the DNA is TGTGCCTGGCAACGGGAGGTCCAAGAGACCCAGTACTTC. Translated: CAWQREVQETQYF. Complete variable domain (other parts from reference TRBV30 and TRBJ2-5): SQTIHQWPATLVQPVGSPLSLECTVEGTSNPNLYWYRQAAGRGLQLLFYSVGIGQISSEVPQNLSASRPQDRQFILSSKKLLLSDSGFYLCAWQREVQETQYFGPGTRLLVL.

For this clone: The sample carries other DNA sequences with the same CDR3. The chain has TRBV9 and TRBJ2-1; 11 positions match TRBD2. J was trimmed by 6 bases and V by 0 bases; bases with no gene match: 2. The germline CDR1 and CDR2 sequences are SGDLS and YYNGEE. The CDR3 extends over 15 amino acids. The CDR3 nucleotides read TGTGCCAGCAGCGTAGTTGGGACTAGCGGCAATGAGCAGTTCTTC. It encodes CASSVVGTSGNEQFF.

The V and J genes are TRBV5-6 and TRBJ1-2, with D perhaps TRBD1 (5 bases). The CDR3 length is 15 residues. V was clipped by 4 bases and J by 4 bases, with 17 bases between them. Per the germline V gene, CDR1 is SGHDT and CDR2 is YYEEEE. In DNA, the CDR3 is TGTGCCAGCAGCGAAGGCGGGGCGGAAATCTATGGCTACACCTTC. It specifies CASSEGGAEIYGYTF.

The rearrangement joins TRBV10-2 to TRBJ2-1; 10 positions agree with TRBD2. In germline, CDR1 is WSHSY, CDR2 SAAADI. This CDR3 region has 15 residues. V trimming: 8 bases; J trimming: 10 bases; junction bases outside the gene matches: 14. The CDR3 sequence: CASRRLERGGEEQFF. The CDR3, as DNA: TGCGCCAGCCGACGACTAGAGCGGGGGGGGGAGGAGCAGTTCTTC.

The chain carries TRBV6-9 and TRBJ2-2; D gene uncertain. This CDR3 has 17 amino acids. Trimming stripped 0 bases from V and 1 base from J, with 12 bases between. CDR1 is MNHGY and CDR2 is SVAAGI in the germline V gene. CDR3 coding DNA: TGTGCCAGCAGTTATTCAAGCCTCTACAAGAACACCGGGGAGCTGTTTTTT. Its protein product is CASSYSSLYKNTGELFF.

A single count supports this clone. The CDR3 here is CASSPAGRYTNTEAFF. CDR3 nucleotide sequence: TGTGCCAGCAGCCCAGCCGGCAGATATACGAACACTGAAGCTTTCTTT. The V gene is TRBV14, the J gene TRBJ1-1; D not certain. V dropped 4 bases and J dropped 1 base, with 16 bases sitting between them. The V gene's germline CDR1 is SGHDN and CDR2 FVKESK. The CDR3 consists of 16 residues.

This chain links TRBV2 with TRBJ2-1; D ambiguous. V was trimmed by 2 bases and J by 9 bases, leaving 14 bases between them. CDR3 length equals 14 residues. The V gene's germline CDR1 is SNHLY and CDR2 FYNNEI. The CDR3: CASSEWAEGVEQFF. CDR3 in DNA: TGTGCCAGCAGTGAATGGGCCGAAGGAGTTGAGCAGTTCTTC.